This TCR beta chain stems from a study of cytomegalovirus exposure and HLA in healthy donors. Study-level information: A preliminary data release comprised roughly 80 million unique TCRs obtained from HLA-typed donors.

A multiplex PCR was run with 60 Vbeta primers and 13 Jbeta primers. Sequencing was performed with immunoSEQ multiplex PCR; in TCRdb, only in-frame clones are kept and a portion is missing. The table includes 74,000 or so clones, about 79% detected once. Sequencing was performed on PBMCs. This TCR was sampled from a woman in her forties in good health and CMV-seronegative.

The CDR3 sequence is CASSLAIYGTGSYNEQFF. The CDR3 nucleotides are TGCGCCAGCAGCTTGGCTATCTATGGGACAGGGTCCTACAATGAGCAGTTCTTC. This chain connects TRBV5-1 to TRBJ2-1, with 9 positions matching TRBD1. The CDR3 has 18 residues. Germline CDR1 reads SGHRS; CDR2 reads YFSETQ. V was pared by 0 bases and J by 1 base, with 8 bases of the junction left unmatched.